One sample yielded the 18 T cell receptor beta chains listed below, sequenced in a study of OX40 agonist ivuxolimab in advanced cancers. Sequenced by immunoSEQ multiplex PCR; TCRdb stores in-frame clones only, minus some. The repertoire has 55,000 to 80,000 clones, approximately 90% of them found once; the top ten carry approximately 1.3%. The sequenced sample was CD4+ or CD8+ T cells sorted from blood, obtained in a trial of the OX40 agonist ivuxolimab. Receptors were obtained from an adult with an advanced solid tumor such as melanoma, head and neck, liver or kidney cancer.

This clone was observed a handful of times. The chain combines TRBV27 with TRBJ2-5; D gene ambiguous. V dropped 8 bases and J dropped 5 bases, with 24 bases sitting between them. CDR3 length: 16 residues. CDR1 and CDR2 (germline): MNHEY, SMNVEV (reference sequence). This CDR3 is CASHPLGSSTKETQYF. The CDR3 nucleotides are TGTGCCAGCCATCCTCTGGGCAGCTCTACAAAGGAGACCCAGTACTTC.

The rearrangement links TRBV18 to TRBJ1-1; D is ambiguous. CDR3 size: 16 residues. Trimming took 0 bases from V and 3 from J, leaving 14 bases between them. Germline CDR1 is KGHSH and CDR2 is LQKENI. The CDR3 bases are TGTGCCAGCTCACCACCCCACACTCCAGGAGACACTGAAGCTTTCTTT. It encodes CASSPPHTPGDTEAFF.

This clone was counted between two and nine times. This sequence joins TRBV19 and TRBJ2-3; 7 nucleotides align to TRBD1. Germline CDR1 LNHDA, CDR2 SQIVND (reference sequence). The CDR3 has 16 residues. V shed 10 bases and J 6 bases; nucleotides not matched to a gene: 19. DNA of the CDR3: TGTGCCACCAGTCGGTCTAGCAGGGGGTCGGGGGATACGCAGTATTTT. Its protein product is CATSRSSRGSGDTQYF.

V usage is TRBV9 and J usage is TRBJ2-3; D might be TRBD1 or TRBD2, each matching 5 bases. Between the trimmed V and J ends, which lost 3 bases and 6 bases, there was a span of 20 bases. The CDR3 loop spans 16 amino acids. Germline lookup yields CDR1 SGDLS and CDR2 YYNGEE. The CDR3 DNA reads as TGTGCCAGCAGCGCGGCCGGGACGGGTTTTTCGGATACGCAGTATTTT. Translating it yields CASSAAGTGFSDTQYF.

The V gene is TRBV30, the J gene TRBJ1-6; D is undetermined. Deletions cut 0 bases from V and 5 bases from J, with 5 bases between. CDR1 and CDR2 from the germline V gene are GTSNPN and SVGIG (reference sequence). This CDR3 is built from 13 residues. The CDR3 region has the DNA TGTGCCTGGAGTGTACAGCATAATTCACCCCTCCACTTT. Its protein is CAWSVQHNSPLHF.

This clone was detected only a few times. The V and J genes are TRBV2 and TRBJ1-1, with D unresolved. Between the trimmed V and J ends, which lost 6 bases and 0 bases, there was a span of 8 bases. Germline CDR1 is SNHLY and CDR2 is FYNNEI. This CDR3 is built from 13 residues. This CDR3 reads CASRREVNTEAFF. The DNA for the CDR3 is TGTGCCAGCAGGCGGGAAGTGAACACTGAAGCTTTCTTT.

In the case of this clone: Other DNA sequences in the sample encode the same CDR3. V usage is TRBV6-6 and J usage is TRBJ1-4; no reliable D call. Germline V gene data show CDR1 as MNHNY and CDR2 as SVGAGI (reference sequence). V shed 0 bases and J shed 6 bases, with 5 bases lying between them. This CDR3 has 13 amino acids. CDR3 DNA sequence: TGTGCCAGCAGTTACTCGGGAGATGAAAAACTGTTTTTT. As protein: CASSYSGDEKLFF.

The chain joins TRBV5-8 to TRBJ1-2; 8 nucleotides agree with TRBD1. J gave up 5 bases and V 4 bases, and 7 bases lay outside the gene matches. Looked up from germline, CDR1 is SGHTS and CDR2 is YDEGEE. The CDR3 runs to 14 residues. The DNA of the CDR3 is TGTGCCAGCAGCAGTGACAGGGGTTGGTATGGCTACACCTTC. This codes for CASSSDRGWYGYTF.

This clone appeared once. In DNA, the CDR3 is TGTGCCAGCAGCCGTGACTATGGCTACACCTTC. Amino acid sequence: CASSRDYGYTF. The rearrangement uses TRBV11-2 and TRBJ1-2; D unclear. Germline V gene sequence: CDR1 SGHAT, CDR2 FQNNGV. The V end lost 5 bases, the J end lost 3 bases, and 4 bases lay between the germline ends. This CDR3 has 11 amino acids.

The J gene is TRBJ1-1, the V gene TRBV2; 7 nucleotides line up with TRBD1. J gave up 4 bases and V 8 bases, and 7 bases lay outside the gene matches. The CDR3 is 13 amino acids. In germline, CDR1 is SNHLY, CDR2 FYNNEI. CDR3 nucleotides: TGTGCCAGCCAACAGGGGACGGGCACTGAAGCTTTCTTT. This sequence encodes CASQQGTGTEAFF.

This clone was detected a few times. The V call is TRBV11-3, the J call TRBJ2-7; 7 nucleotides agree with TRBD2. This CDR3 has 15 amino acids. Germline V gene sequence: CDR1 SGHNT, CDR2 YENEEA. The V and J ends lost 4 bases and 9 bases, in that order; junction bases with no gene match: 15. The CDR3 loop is CASSSRLAERSGQYF. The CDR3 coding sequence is TGTGCCAGCAGCTCAAGACTAGCCGAGAGGAGCGGGCAGTACTTC.

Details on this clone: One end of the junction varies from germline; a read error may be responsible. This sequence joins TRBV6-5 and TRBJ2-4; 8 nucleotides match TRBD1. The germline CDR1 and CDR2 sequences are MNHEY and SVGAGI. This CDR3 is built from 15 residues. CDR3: CASSLTGGAENIQYF. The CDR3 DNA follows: TGTGCCAGCAGTTTAACAGGGGGAGCCGAAAACATTCAGTACTTC.

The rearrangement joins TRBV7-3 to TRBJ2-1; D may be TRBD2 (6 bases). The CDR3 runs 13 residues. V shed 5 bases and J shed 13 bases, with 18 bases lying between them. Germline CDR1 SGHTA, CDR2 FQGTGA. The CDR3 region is CASSPAPTSTQFF. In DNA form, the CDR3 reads TGTGCCAGCAGCCCCGCCCCAACTAGCACACAGTTCTTC.

The CDR3 DNA is TGTGCCAGCAGTACTGACCCACTGCGGGGAAACATTCAGTACTTC. Translated: CASSTDPLRGNIQYF. The chain employs TRBV28 and TRBJ2-4, with D possibly TRBD2 on 6 matching bases. Germline CDR1 MDHEN, CDR2 SYDVKM. V lost 5 bases, J lost 6 bases, and 17 bases lay in between. The CDR3 consists of 15 residues. The complete variable domain, with remaining parts taken from reference TRBV28 and TRBJ2-4, reads DVKVTQSSRYLVKRTGEKVFLECVQDMDHENMFWYRQDPGLGLRLIYFSYDVKMKEKGDIPEGYSVSREKKERFSLILESASTNQTSMYLCASSTDPLRGNIQYFGAGTRLSVL.

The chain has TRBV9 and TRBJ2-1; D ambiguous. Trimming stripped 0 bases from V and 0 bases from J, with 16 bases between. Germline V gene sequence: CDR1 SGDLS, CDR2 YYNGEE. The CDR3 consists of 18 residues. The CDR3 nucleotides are TGTGCCAGCAGCGTAGAGGACGTACCAATTATCTCCTACAATGAGCAGTTCTTC. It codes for CASSVEDVPIISYNEQFF.

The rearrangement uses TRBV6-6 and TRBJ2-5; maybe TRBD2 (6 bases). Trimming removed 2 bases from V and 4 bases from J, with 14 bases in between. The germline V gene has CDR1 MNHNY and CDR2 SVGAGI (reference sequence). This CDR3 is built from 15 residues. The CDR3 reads CASSYRGDGGETQYF. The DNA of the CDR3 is TGTGCCAGCAGTTACAGAGGGGACGGGGGAGAGACCCAGTACTTC.

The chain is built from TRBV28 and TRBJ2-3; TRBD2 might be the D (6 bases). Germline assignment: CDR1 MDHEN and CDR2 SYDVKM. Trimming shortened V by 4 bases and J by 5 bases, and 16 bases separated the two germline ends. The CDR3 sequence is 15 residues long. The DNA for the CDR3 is TGTGCCAGCAGTTCCCCCGGGGGTGAGGAAGATACGCAGTATTTT. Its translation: CASSSPGGEEDTQYF.

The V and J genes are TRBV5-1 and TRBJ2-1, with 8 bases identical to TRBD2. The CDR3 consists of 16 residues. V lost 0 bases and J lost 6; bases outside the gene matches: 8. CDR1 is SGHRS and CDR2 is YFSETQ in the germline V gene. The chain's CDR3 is CASSLATSGRANEQFF. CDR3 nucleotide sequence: TGCGCCAGCAGCTTGGCGACCAGCGGGAGAGCCAATGAGCAGTTCTTC.